The rows below give T cell receptor beta chains drawn from one sample of a study of blood T cell repertoires in COVID-19. Data came from immunoSEQ multiplex PCR; TCRdb stores just in-frame clones and leaves some out. The sample records roughly 300,000 clones, roughly 80% being singletons. Sequencing used peripheral blood. These receptors were collected from a woman aged 45-59 years who had recovered from COVID-19. Both conserved end residues are part of each CDR3. A D gene is named only where the DNA matches it firmly. Clone size, where shown, is once, few, many, or a class for clones that have expanded.

V: TRBV3-1/TRBV3-2
size: -
D: -
J: TRBJ1-1
DNA: TGTGCCAGCAGCCCCTTGCCGGGTGTCACATCCCATGACACTGAAGCTTTCTTT
CDR3: CASSPLPGVTSHDTEAFF

V: TRBV5-1
size: -
D: TRBD1
J: TRBJ1-1
DNA: TGCGCCAGCAGCTTGGAACGGACAGGGTTAGCTTTCTTT
CDR3: CASSLERTGLAFF

V: TRBV5-1
size: -
D: TRBD2
J: TRBJ2-5
DNA: TGCGCCAGCAGCTTGGAGGGACTAGCTAGAGAGACCCAGTACTTC
CDR3: CASSLEGLARETQYF

V: TRBV11-2
size: -
D: TRBD2
J: TRBJ2-7
DNA: TGTGCCAGCAGCCGCGGGGGGGGGTCCTACGAGCAGTACTTC
CDR3: CASSRGGGSYEQYF

V: TRBV6-2/TRBV6-3
size: -
D: -
J: TRBJ1-4
DNA: TGTGCCAGCAGTTCTCGACAGCGAAGTGAAAAACTGTTTTTT
CDR3: CASSSRQRSEKLFF

V: TRBV12-3/TRBV12-4
size: few
D: -
J: TRBJ2-1
DNA: TGTGCCAGCAGTTTACAGGGCCACAATGAGCAGTTCTTC
CDR3: CASSLQGHNEQFF

V: TRBV7-9
size: -
D: TRBD1
J: TRBJ2-7
DNA: TGTGCCAGCAGCTTAAGTTACGGGACAGATCGCTACGAGCAGTACTTC
CDR3: CASSLSYGTDRYEQYF

V: TRBV3-1/TRBV3-2
size: -
D: -
J: TRBJ2-1
DNA: TGTGCCAGCAGCCAAGAGGCCCTGGTAGGGGTTGGGAATGAGCAGTTCTTC
CDR3: CASSQEALVGVGNEQFF

V: TRBV7-3
size: -
D: -
J: TRBJ2-7
DNA: TGTGCCAGCAGCCGAACAGGGCCCTCCTACGAGCAGTACTTC
CDR3: CASSRTGPSYEQYF

V: TRBV19
size: medium-sized
D: TRBD1
J: TRBJ2-7
DNA: TGTGCCAGTAGGCCTGGGACAGGGCTCTACGAGCAGTACTTC
CDR3: CASRPGTGLYEQYF

V: TRBV27
size: -
D: TRBD1
J: TRBJ1-1
DNA: TGTGCCAGCAGGGGACAGCCGGTCGGCACTGAAGCTTTCTTT
CDR3: CASRGQPVGTEAFF

V: TRBV14
size: -
D: TRBD2
J: TRBJ2-5
DNA: TGTGCCAGCAGCCAGACTAGCGGGGGGCCAGAGACCCAGTACTTC
CDR3: CASSQTSGGPETQYF

V: TRBV4-3
size: -
D: -
J: TRBJ2-1
DNA: TGCGCCAGCAGCCCGGTTTTCGCGGGATCCTACAATGAGCAGTTCTTC
CDR3: CASSPVFAGSYNEQFF

V: TRBV29-1
size: -
D: TRBD1
J: TRBJ2-7
DNA: TGCAGCGCGCGGACAGGGGGATCCTACGAGCAGTACTTC
CDR3: CSARTGGSYEQYF

V: TRBV5-4
size: few
D: -
J: TRBJ2-3
DNA: TGTGCCAGCAGCTTCCGGCGGAGCACAGATACGCAGTATTTT
CDR3: CASSFRRSTDTQYF

V: TRBV27
size: once
D: TRBD1
J: TRBJ2-7
DNA: TGTGCCAGCACGCGACAGGGGAGCTCCTACGAGCAGTACTTC
CDR3: CASTRQGSSYEQYF

V: TRBV30
size: -
D: -
J: TRBJ1-1
DNA: TGTGCCTGGAGTCTAGCAAGGTCTGAAGCTTTCTTT
CDR3: CAWSLARSEAFF

V: TRBV7-8
size: -
D: TRBD1
J: TRBJ1-2
DNA: TGTGCCAGCAGCCCCACTTGGACAGGGGTGGGGGGCTACACCTTC
CDR3: CASSPTWTGVGGYTF

V: TRBV3-1/TRBV3-2
size: -
D: -
J: TRBJ2-7
DNA: TGTGCCAGCAGCGAGAGGGTCGAGGACGAGCAGTACTTC
CDR3: CASSERVEDEQYF

V: TRBV7-9
size: -
D: TRBD2
J: TRBJ2-6
DNA: TGTGCCAGCAGCTCCTCTGGGCGGGGGTACCTTAGTTGGGCCAACGTCCTGACTTTC
CDR3: CASSSSGRGYLSWANVLTF

V: TRBV28
size: -
D: -
J: TRBJ1-3
DNA: TGTGCCAGCAGTTTATTAGGGGTCTTTGGAAACACCATATATTTT
CDR3: CASSLLGVFGNTIYF

V: TRBV28
size: -
D: -
J: TRBJ2-2
DNA: TGTGCCAGCATCAGTCCGGGGGGCACGAACACCGGGGAGCTGTTTTTT
CDR3: CASISPGGTNTGELFF

V: TRBV27
size: -
D: -
J: TRBJ1-2
DNA: TGTGCCAGCAGTCCACAGGATTTGCGTGGCTACACCTTC
CDR3: CASSPQDLRGYTF

V: TRBV27
size: -
D: TRBD2
J: TRBJ2-5
DNA: TGTGCCAGCAGTCCCGTGGGCGGGAGGACGGAGACCCAGTACTTC
CDR3: CASSPVGGRTETQYF

V: TRBV7-7
size: many
D: -
J: TRBJ1-4
DNA: TGTGCCAGCAGCTTAGCGGGGACAAGGGCACCAACTAATGAAAAACTGTTTTTT
CDR3: CASSLAGTRAPTNEKLFF

V: TRBV6-2/TRBV6-3
size: -
D: -
J: TRBJ2-4
DNA: TGTGCCAGCAGCCCTATAGCGGTTACCGTAGCCAAAAACATTCAGTACTTC
CDR3: CASSPIAVTVAKNIQYF

V: TRBV11-1
size: -
D: -
J: TRBJ2-2
DNA: TGTGCCAGCAGCTTAGACTTCACCGACACCGGGGAGCTGTTTTTT
CDR3: CASSLDFTDTGELFF

V: TRBV11-2
size: -
D: TRBD1
J: TRBJ1-6
DNA: TGTGCCAGCAGCTTACCGGCCAGGGGGCGTTCACCCCTCCACTTT
CDR3: CASSLPARGRSPLHF

V: TRBV4-2
size: -
D: -
J: TRBJ1-5
DNA: TGTGCCAGCAGCCAGCACGGAGGGGAGGATCAGCCCCAGCATTTT
CDR3: CASSQHGGEDQPQHF

V: TRBV6-2/TRBV6-3
size: -
D: -
J: TRBJ1-1
DNA: TGTGCCAGCAACCCACCGGCGGGTTTGGGAGCTTTCTTT
CDR3: CASNPPAGLGAFF

V: TRBV19
size: once
D: TRBD1
J: TRBJ1-4
DNA: TGTGCCAGTAGTGTGGAAGGGGGCAAGGCAACTAATGAAAAACTGTTTTTT
CDR3: CASSVEGGKATNEKLFF

V: TRBV2
size: -
D: TRBD1
J: TRBJ2-1
DNA: TGTGCCAGCACCCGGACAGGGGCGGGCAATGAGCAGTTCTTC
CDR3: CASTRTGAGNEQFF

V: TRBV6-6
size: -
D: TRBD1
J: TRBJ1-1
DNA: TGTGCCAGCAGTCAGGGGGCTGGCGGCACTGAAGCTTTCTTT
CDR3: CASSQGAGGTEAFF

V: TRBV4-3
size: -
D: -
J: TRBJ2-2
DNA: TGCGCCAGCAGCCTTGGACTAAACACCGGGGAGCTGTTTTTT
CDR3: CASSLGLNTGELFF

V: TRBV4-3
size: once
D: TRBD1
J: TRBJ1-1
DNA: TGCGCCAGCAGCCTAGGGGGCTCCGGCACTGAAGCTTTCTTT
CDR3: CASSLGGSGTEAFF

V: TRBV5-1
size: -
D: -
J: TRBJ2-3
DNA: TGCGCCAGCAGCGTAGAGAGTTCTAGCACAGATACGCAGTATTTT
CDR3: CASSVESSSTDTQYF

V: TRBV7-2
size: -
D: TRBD1
J: TRBJ1-2
DNA: TGTGCCAGCAGCTCGGGACAGGGATATGGCTACACCTTC
CDR3: CASSSGQGYGYTF

V: TRBV28
size: -
D: TRBD2
J: TRBJ2-7
DNA: TGTGCCTCCCGGGAGGGTATATACGAGCAGTACTTC
CDR3: CASREGIYEQYF

V: TRBV19
size: once
D: -
J: TRBJ1-4
DNA: TGTGCCAGTAGTTCAGGGTTACTTCTGTTTTTT
CDR3: CASSSGLLLFF